Listed below are T cell receptor beta chains from one sample, sequenced in a study of T cell responses to AZD1222 COVID-19 vaccine. Some clones are missing from TCRdb's copy, which holds only in-frame ones; the method was immunoSEQ multiplex PCR. The sample includes around 140,000 clones, around nine tenths seen only once; the top ten take under 4.5%. The material sequenced was peripheral blood, taken on day 0 of AZD1222 vaccination. These receptors were obtained from an adult in good health. CDR3s include the opening cysteine and the closing phenylalanine or tryptophan. Each record gives: clone size, V gene, J gene, D gene, CDR3 DNA, CDR3 protein. A D gene is named only where the DNA matches it firmly. Where a row states a size, it is once, few, many or the class of an expanded clone; other rows omit it.

.,TRBV5-4,TRBJ1-1,TRBD1,TGTGCCAGCAGTACTCGGACAGGGGGCTTGGGGACTGAAGCTTTCTTT,CASSTRTGGLGTEAFF
.,TRBV5-1,TRBJ2-1,.,TGCGCCAGCAGCTTGGCCATTTCCGGGGAGCAGTTCTTC,CASSLAISGEQFF
.,TRBV5-1,TRBJ1-2,TRBD1,TGCGCCAGCAGCTTCCGCCGTACAGGGGATGGGGACTATGGCTACACCTTC,CASSFRRTGDGDYGYTF
.,TRBV2,TRBJ1-2,TRBD1,TGTGCCAGCTCCCCAAGGGGGACAGGGAGGGGGTCCTATGGCTACACCTTC,CASSPRGTGRGSYGYTF
few,TRBV27,TRBJ2-3,TRBD1,TGTGCCAGCAGCCAGGGGGAGTCAGATACGCAGTATTTT,CASSQGESDTQYF
.,TRBV19,TRBJ1-2,.,TGTGCCAGTAGTATCCGCCTATCATTTGGTGGGGGCTACACCTTC,CASSIRLSFGGGYTF
once,TRBV27,TRBJ1-2,.,TGTGCCAGCAGTTTACAGGGAACTAACTATGGCTACACCTTC,CASSLQGTNYGYTF
.,TRBV9,TRBJ2-3,TRBD2,TGTGCCAGCAGTCCGGGACTAGCGGGAGGAGGAGATACGCAGTATTTT,CASSPGLAGGGDTQYF
.,TRBV5-6,TRBJ2-1,.,TGTGCCAGCAGCTTGGCGTTCGGACGGAGAACCTACAATGAGCAGTTCTTC,CASSLAFGRRTYNEQFF
.,TRBV15,TRBJ2-7,TRBD2,TGTGCCACCAGCAGAGAAATAATTTCAGGACTAGCGGGAGGGGTTGGGTACGAGCAGTACTTC,CATSREIISGLAGGVGYEQYF
.,TRBV19,TRBJ1-3,.,TGTGCCAGTAGTCAAACAGTTTACTCTGGAAACACCATATATTTT,CASSQTVYSGNTIYF
.,TRBV19,TRBJ2-4,TRBD1,TGTGCCAGTGGCGGACAGGGCAATCCCAAAAACATTCAGTACTTC,CASGGQGNPKNIQYF
.,TRBV5-1,TRBJ2-1,.,TGCGCCAGCAGCTTCCCGAGCTCCTACAATGAGCAGTTCTTC,CASSFPSSYNEQFF
.,TRBV20-1,TRBJ1-1,.,TGCAGTGCTAGAGGTGGGATTGCTTTCTTT,CSARGGIAFF
.,TRBV7-2,TRBJ1-3,.,TGTGCCAGCAGCGCGGACACGAGCTCTGGAAACACCATATATTTT,CASSADTSSGNTIYF
.,TRBV6-4,TRBJ2-1,.,TGTGCCACCTGGGGTGGCCCTACATTGCAGTTCTTC,CATWGGPTLQFF
.,TRBV5-1,TRBJ2-1,TRBD2,TGCGCCAGCAGCTTGGGACTAGCGGGAGGGTCTATTACCTACAATGAGCAGTTCTTC,CASSLGLAGGSITYNEQFF